This T cell receptor (beta chain) was documented in a study of OX40 agonist ivuxolimab in advanced cancers. The sampling schedule covered blood at baseline, cycle 4 day 1, and cycle 7 day 1. V was clipped by 3 bases and J by 6 bases, with 15 bases between them. CDR3 length: 15 residues. Germline V gene sequence: CDR1 MGHRA, CDR2 YSYEKL. Method: immunoSEQ multiplex PCR; TCRdb's copy keeps in-frame clones and lacks some. The repertoire has more than 9,500 clones, approximately 83% of them found once; the top ten carry 15% to 20%. The rearrangement uses TRBV4-1 and TRBJ2-1; perhaps TRBD1 as D (6 bases). Sequencing used CD4+ or CD8+ T cells sorted from blood, obtained in a trial of the OX40 agonist ivuxolimab. This TCR was sampled from an adult with an advanced solid tumor such as melanoma, head and neck, liver or kidney cancer. DNA of the CDR3: TGCGCCAGCAGCCATCGCCCAGGGGTAATCAATGAGCAGTTCTTC. Translation gives CASSHRPGVINEQFF.